Here is one T cell receptor (beta chain) with its context. Its target is unknown. As for the donors, each was a healthy bone marrow donor. The CDR3 covers 15 residues. Trimming removed 5 bases from V and 9 bases from J; junction bases left unmatched: 6. CDR1 and CDR2 from the germline V gene are LGHNA and YNFKEQ. The PCR contained 60 Vbeta and 13 Jbeta primers. Produced via immunoSEQ multiplex PCR; TCRdb's table is partial and in-frame only. Recorded here are under 100,000 clones; the top ten clones represent about 4.6%. The data are from a study of cytomegalovirus exposure and HLA in healthy donors. Study observations and caveats: Some TCR beta chains (around 180 of them) were listed as cytomegalovirus-associated.

This receptor was taken from a man aged 25-40 years in good health and CMV-seronegative. Sample: PBMCs. The chain joins TRBV4-2 to TRBJ2-1; 14 bases align to TRBD2. The DNA of the CDR3 is TGTGCCAGCAGCTACCCCGGGACTAGCGGGGGTGAGCAGTTCTTC. Protein: CASSYPGTSGGEQFF.